These 27 T cell receptor beta chains were all obtained from the same sample, sequenced in a study of OX40 agonist ivuxolimab in advanced cancers. Repertoires were generated with immunoSEQ multiplex PCR, while TCRdb's copy carries only in-frame clones and drops some. The data show around 100,000 clones, roughly 89% seen once. Sequencing used CD4+ or CD8+ T cells sorted from blood, obtained in a trial of the OX40 agonist ivuxolimab. The source is an adult with an advanced solid tumor such as melanoma, head and neck, liver or kidney cancer.

The J gene is TRBJ2-1, the V gene TRBV19; D is possibly TRBD1 (5 bases). The V and J ends lost 3 bases and 0 bases respectively, with 12 bases between them. CDR3 length: 16 amino acids. From germline, CDR1 is LNHDA and CDR2 SQIVND (reference sequence). The CDR3 region has the DNA TGTGCCAGTAGTATTGCGCAGGGCAGCTCCTACAATGAGCAGTTCTTC. Its translation: CASSIAQGSSYNEQFF.

This chain uses TRBV7-6 with TRBJ1-3; possible D gene TRBD1, 5 bases. Trimming removed 1 base at V and 0 bases at J, with 16 bases between. The CDR3 contains 18 residues. Germline loops: CDR1 SGHVS, CDR2 FNYEAQ. The CDR3 DNA sequence: TGTGCCAGCAGCTTAGGTTATCAGGGACCTAGCTCTGGAAACACCATATATTTT. Its protein is CASSLGYQGPSSGNTIYF.

The V and J genes are TRBV7-9 and TRBJ1-6; TRBD1 is a possible D gene (6 bases). This CDR3 has 14 residues. Trimming removed 3 bases from V and 7 bases from J, with 10 bases in between. Germline V gene sequence: CDR1 SEHNR, CDR2 FQNEAQ (reference sequence). CDR3 amino acids: CASSFGQSNSPLHF. In DNA, the CDR3 is TGTGCCAGCAGCTTTGGACAGAGCAATTCACCCCTCCACTTT.

V and J are TRBV7-2 and TRBJ2-1; 7 bases are a match to TRBD1. Per the germline V gene, CDR1 is SGHTA and CDR2 is FQGNSA. The CDR3 loop spans 14 amino acids. The V and J ends lost 1 base and 13 bases, in that order; junction bases with no gene match: 10. As DNA, the CDR3 is TGTGCCAGCAGCTTAGAGGACAGGCCCTCCGCACAGTTCTTC. Its protein is CASSLEDRPSAQFF.

The genes are TRBV27 and TRBJ1-5, with D hard to call. This CDR3 spans 13 amino acids. V lost 0 bases to trimming and J lost 6 bases, with 6 bases between them. From germline, CDR1 is MNHEY and CDR2 SMNVEV (reference sequence). CDR3 residues: CASSLSSRQPQHF. In DNA, the CDR3 is TGTGCCAGCAGTTTATCCAGTCGTCAGCCCCAGCATTTT.

The chain has TRBV30 and TRBJ1-1; D perhaps matches TRBD1 (6 bases). The CDR3 consists of 13 residues. The germline V and J ends were trimmed by 4 bases and 0 bases, with 9 bases remaining between them. Germline loops: CDR1 GTSNPN, CDR2 SVGIG (reference sequence). CDR3 bases: TGTGCCTGGATCGGACAGATGAACACTGAAGCTTTCTTT. It translates to CAWIGQMNTEAFF.

The sample holds a few counts of this clone. This chain uses TRBV13 with TRBJ2-7; 9 positions agree with TRBD2. The CDR3 sequence is 14 residues long. Germline V lookup: CDR1 PRHDT, CDR2 FYEKMQ (reference sequence). Trimming took 5 bases from V and 2 from J; bases not matched to a gene: 4. As DNA, the CDR3 is TGTGCCAGCAGCACCCGACTAGCGGCCTACGAGCAGTACTTC. This gives the protein CASSTRLAAYEQYF.

This sequence joins TRBV6-1 and TRBJ2-2; D is possibly TRBD1 (6 bases). This CDR3 has 19 amino acids. The germline V gene has CDR1 MNHNS and CDR2 SASEGT. V was shortened by 1 base and J by 4 bases, with 22 bases between the two germline ends. The CDR3 coding sequence is TGTGCCAGCAGTGAAGGGACCGGACAGCTCATAGGGGGCACCGGGGAGCTGTTTTTT. Its translation is CASSEGTGQLIGGTGELFF.

V and J are TRBV18 and TRBJ1-1, with D unclear. CDR3 length equals 15 residues. Trimming removed 2 bases at V and 3 bases at J, with 13 bases between. Germline values: CDR1 KGHSH, CDR2 LQKENI. The CDR3 nucleotides are TGTGCCAGCTCACCAAACGGAAACGTCTACACTGAAGCTTTCTTT. Protein product: CASSPNGNVYTEAFF.

The chain carries TRBV2 and TRBJ1-2; tentative D call: TRBD1 (6 bases). Germline-derived CDR1 and CDR2 are SNHLY and FYNNEI. The CDR3 contains 12 residues. Trimming removed 6 bases at V and 7 bases at J, with 12 bases between. The CDR3 nucleotides read TGTGCCAGCAGACAGGGATCGTCTGGCTACACCTTC. This sequence encodes CASRQGSSGYTF.

The V and J genes are TRBV13 and TRBJ2-2, with D perhaps TRBD2 (6 bases). V lost 5 bases and J 1 base, leaving 14 bases between the germline ends. The CDR3 loop spans 16 amino acids. Germline values: CDR1 PRHDT, CDR2 FYEKMQ (reference sequence). The CDR3 spells CASSHTGLWNTGELFF. The CDR3 region has the DNA TGTGCCAGCAGCCATACGGGACTCTGGAACACCGGGGAGCTGTTTTTT. The whole variable domain, remainder taken from reference TRBV13 and TRBJ2-2, is AAGVIQSPRHLIKEKRETATLKCYPIPRHDTVYWYQQGPGQDPQFLISFYEKMQSDKGSIPDRFSAQQFSDYHSELNMSSLELGDSALYFCASSHTGLWNTGELFFGEGSRLTVL.

This clone was counted once. V is TRBV6-1 and J is TRBJ1-1; 7 bases fit TRBD1. From germline, CDR1 is MNHNS and CDR2 SASEGT. The CDR3 runs 14 residues. Trimming took 3 bases from V and 7 from J; bases not matched to a gene: 8. DNA of the CDR3: TGTGCCAGCAGTGATTTCCGGACAGGCGGTGAAGCTTTCTTT. This gives the protein CASSDFRTGGEAFF.

The chain uses TRBV6-6 and TRBJ2-5; no clear D gene. Trimming shortened V by 4 bases and J by 8 bases, and 8 bases separated the two germline ends. From germline, CDR1 is MNHNY and CDR2 SVGAGI (reference sequence). This CDR3 has 11 amino acids. The CDR3 loop reads CASSLKYTQYF. In nucleotides, the CDR3 is TGTGCCAGCAGTTTAAAATATACCCAGTACTTC.

This clone occurred once. Distinct nucleotide sequences in the sample also encode this CDR3. J is TRBJ2-1 and V is TRBV2; D possibly corresponds to TRBD2 (6 bases). The germline V and J ends were trimmed by 6 bases and 2 bases, with 14 bases remaining between them. CDR1 is SNHLY and CDR2 is FYNNEI in the germline V gene. This CDR3 comprises 15 residues. The CDR3 region has the DNA TGTGCCAGCAGGCGGGACCACCCGGCCTACAATGAGCAGTTCTTC. Protein product: CASRRDHPAYNEQFF.

V usage is TRBV5-1 and J usage is TRBJ2-1; 8 nucleotides line up with TRBD2. The CDR3 spans 19 residues. V gave up 3 bases and J gave up 2 bases; unmatched junction bases: 16. CDR1 and CDR2 from the germline V gene are SGHRS and YFSETQ. CDR3 region: CASSSNPRLTSGTYNEQFF. CDR3 in DNA: TGCGCCAGCAGCTCTAATCCCCGGCTTACTAGCGGAACCTACAATGAGCAGTTCTTC.

The CDR3 protein is CASSLESGHEQYF. As DNA, the CDR3 is TGCGCCAGCAGCTTGGAGTCGGGCCACGAGCAGTACTTC. V usage is TRBV5-1 and J usage is TRBJ2-7; D gene ambiguous. Trimming shortened V by 0 bases and J by 5 bases, and 9 bases separated the two germline ends. The V gene's germline CDR1 is SGHRS and CDR2 YFSETQ. The CDR3 extends over 13 amino acids.

The V call is TRBV30, the J call TRBJ1-5; D call uncertain. CDR3 length: 13 amino acids. Trimming shortened V by 1 base and J by 0 bases, and 4 bases separated the two germline ends. Germline lookup yields CDR1 GTSNPN and CDR2 SVGIG (reference sequence). CDR3 sequence reads: CAWSAGSNQPQHF. The CDR3 coding sequence is TGTGCCTGGAGTGCCGGTAGCAATCAGCCCCAGCATTTT.

The J gene is TRBJ2-7, the V gene TRBV6-5; no firm D call. The germline V gene has CDR1 MNHEY and CDR2 SVGAGI. The CDR3 covers 13 residues. Trimming removed 5 bases from V and 3 bases from J, with 11 bases in between. The CDR3 protein is CASSRGDYYEQYF. The CDR3 DNA is TGTGCCAGCAGTCGCGGAGATTACTACGAGCAGTACTTC.

The rearrangement uses TRBV7-6 and TRBJ1-3, with 10 bases matching TRBD1. Germline V gene data show CDR1 as SGHVS and CDR2 as FNYEAQ. Germline trimming cut 4 bases from V and 3 bases from J; bases unmatched to any gene: 9. CDR3 length: 17 residues. The CDR3 DNA sequence: TGTGCCAGCAGCTCCCGGGACAGGGGTTTATTTGGAAACACCATATATTTT. Its protein is CASSSRDRGLFGNTIYF.

This rearrangement joins TRBV6-6 to TRBJ2-1; 12 nucleotides align to TRBD1. V lost 6 bases to trimming and J lost 7 bases; unmatched junction nucleotides: 7. This CDR3 is 15 amino acids long. Germline V CDR1 and CDR2: MNHNY, SVGAGI (reference sequence). The CDR3 here is CASRMGQGARNEQFF. CDR3 DNA: TGTGCCAGCAGAATGGGACAGGGGGCCAGGAATGAGCAGTTCTTC.

The chain is built from TRBV4-1 and TRBJ1-1; D is uncertain. CDR3 size: 14 residues. Germline V gene data show CDR1 as MGHRA and CDR2 as YSYEKL. V gave up 1 base and J gave up 0 bases, with 6 bases separating them. In nucleotides, the CDR3 is TGCGCCAGCAGCCAAGTTCACCTGAACACTGAAGCTTTCTTT. This sequence encodes CASSQVHLNTEAFF.

The chain recombines TRBV27 with TRBJ1-2; D remains ambiguous. V lost 2 bases and J lost 4, with 5 bases in between. Germline V lookup: CDR1 MNHEY, CDR2 SMNVEV (reference sequence). The CDR3 is 12 residues long. The CDR3 reads CASSLSGYGYTF. For the CDR3, the DNA is TGTGCCAGCAGTTTAAGCGGCTATGGCTACACCTTC.

This clone was seen only once. The J gene is TRBJ1-3, the V gene TRBV29-1; D gene uncertain. V lost 6 bases, J lost 0 bases, and 15 bases lay in between. CDR3 length equals 15 residues. CDR1 and CDR2 from the germline V gene are SQVTM and ANQGSEA. This chain's CDR3 is CSVGSDANSGNTIYF. DNA of the CDR3: TGCAGCGTCGGATCGGACGCGAACTCTGGAAACACCATATATTTT.

CDR3 residues: CASSSRDRGHNEQFF. The CDR3 bases are TGTGCCAGCAGTTCCCGGGACAGGGGGCACAATGAGCAGTTCTTC. The chain is built from TRBV27 and TRBJ2-1; 12 nucleotides align to TRBD1. This CDR3 is 15 amino acids long. Germline CDR1 and CDR2: MNHEY and SMNVEV (reference sequence). Losses at the gene ends were 4 bases for V and 5 bases for J; bases not matched to a gene: 3.

The V gene is TRBV5-1, the J gene TRBJ2-1; D gene unclear. Germline CDR1 SGHRS, CDR2 YFSETQ. The CDR3 spans 16 residues. V shed 5 bases and J shed 6 bases, with 21 bases lying between them. The CDR3 loop reads CASSSHAGLAGNEQFF. CDR3 nucleotides: TGCGCCAGCAGTTCTCATGCCGGGCTGGCAGGCAATGAGCAGTTCTTC.

The V call is TRBV6-1, the J call TRBJ1-5; 7 bases agree with TRBD1. J lost 6 bases, V lost 1 base, and 0 bases had no gene match. Germline assignment: CDR1 MNHNS and CDR2 SASEGT. The CDR3 loop spans 13 amino acids. The CDR3 region has the DNA TGTGCCAGCAGTGAAGGACAGGGTCAGCCCCAGCATTTT. Translating gives CASSEGQGQPQHF.

This clone was recorded once. CDR3 residues: CASSVWTGTEAFF. DNA of the CDR3: TGTGCCAGCAGTGTATGGACAGGCACTGAAGCTTTCTTT. V and J are TRBV2 and TRBJ1-1; 7 bases are a match to TRBD1. CDR1 is SNHLY and CDR2 is FYNNEI in the germline V gene. The CDR3 spans 13 residues. The V and J ends lost 4 bases and 4 bases, in that order; junction bases with no gene match: 3.